The present T cell receptor (beta chain) was sequenced within a study of blood T cell repertoires in COVID-19. Study at large: Whether acute or convalescent, the COVID-19 samples came from the United States, Italy and Spain. The cDNA or gDNA used as material had been derived from T cells, B-cell-depleted T cells, or PBMCs.

The CDR3 totals 14 residues. Trimming left V 1 base short and J 6 bases short, with 12 bases between. CDR1 is SGHAT, CDR2 FQNNGV, per germline. In the original analysis: Reference gene primer amplification gave nucleated cell count estimates. Clones were read by immunoSEQ multiplex PCR, and TCRdb kept only the in-frame ones, dropping some. That table gives V, J and clone size, and the DNA gave D and trimming. The sample shows under 250,000 clones, approximately 86% of them seen only once. This clone was recorded once. V is TRBV11-2 and J is TRBJ2-5, with D unclear. The clonotype comes from a woman aged 60-70 years who had recovered from COVID-19. Sequenced material: peripheral blood. The CDR3 sequence: CASSLVAGFQTQYF. The CDR3, as DNA: TGTGCCAGCAGCTTAGTTGCCGGGTTTCAGACCCAGTACTTC.